Following are 18 T cell receptor beta chains from one sample sequenced in a study of T cell repertoires in cytomegalovirus infection. Their antigen targets remain unknown. TCRdb re-analysed the reads in MiXCR, keeping a single row per CDR3 protein. The data show around 800,000 distinct CDR3 sequences, 32% seen once. The sequencing here drew on cultured CD8+ T cells from PBMCs, taken from culture after CMV antigen stimulation. The receptors come from a human donor in good health (CMV status not recorded). Some clones in this sample may be carry-over from other donors' samples.

This chain connects TRBV7-6 to TRBJ2-7; 7 positions agree with TRBD2. Germline CDR1 reads SGHVS; CDR2 reads FNYEAQ. The CDR3 spans 14 residues. After removal of 5 bases from V and 5 bases from J, the junction contained 9 bases not matched to a gene. The CDR3 region is CASSPGAGTHEQYF. The CDR3 DNA reads as TGTGCCAGCAGCCCCGGAGCGGGGACCCACGAGCAGTACTTC.

This clonotype appeared a single time. The chain couples TRBV5-1 to TRBJ2-5, with 7 bases fitting TRBD1. In germline, CDR1 is SGHRS, CDR2 YFSETQ. The CDR3 loop spans 14 amino acids. With 0 bases clipped from V and 5 bases from J, the junction kept 4 bases outside the gene matches. The CDR3 DNA reads as TGCGCCAGCAGCTTGGTGACAGGGTTGGAGACCCAGTACTTC. It encodes CASSLVTGLETQYF.

V and J are TRBV4-1 and TRBJ2-1; 11 bases are a match to TRBD2. Germline values: CDR1 MGHRA, CDR2 YSYEKL. This CDR3 is built from 17 residues. The V gene end was trimmed by 1 base and the J gene end by 8 bases; junction bases not matched to a gene: 10. The CDR3 DNA reads TGCGCCAGCAGCCAAGGGCCTACTAGCGGGGGTATGGATGAGCAGTTCTTC. Translating gives CASSQGPTSGGMDEQFF.

This clonotype appeared a few times. The rearrangement joins TRBV12-3 or TRBV12-4 to TRBJ1-1; D is ambiguous. Trimming cost V 3 bases and J 1 base, with 9 bases left between them. There are 14 residues in the CDR3. CDR3 residues: CASSFNAANTEAFF. In DNA, the CDR3 is TGTGCCAGCAGTTTTAACGCAGCGAACACTGAAGCTTTCTTT.

This clonotype was counted at least ten times. The chain recombines TRBV19 with TRBJ2-1, with D hard to call. V gave up 4 bases and J gave up 4 bases, with 5 bases separating them. The CDR3 totals 12 residues. The V gene's germline CDR1 is LNHDA and CDR2 SQIVND (reference sequence). CDR3 in amino acids: CASSTLYNEQFF. The DNA for the CDR3 is TGTGCCAGTAGTACCTTGTACAATGAGCAGTTCTTC.

There are a few counts of this clonotype. V and J are TRBV7-6 and TRBJ2-7, with 10 bases aligning to TRBD2. Looked up from germline, CDR1 is SGHVS and CDR2 is FNYEAQ. Trimming at V came to 4 bases and at J to 7 bases, leaving 16 bases not matched to a gene. CDR3 length: 17 residues. CDR3 sequence: CASSSSPLAGAGGEQYF. CDR3 nucleotide sequence: TGTGCCAGCAGCTCGTCCCCCCTAGCGGGGGCCGGAGGGGAGCAGTACTTC.

J is TRBJ2-2 and V is TRBV6-1; 8 bases agree with TRBD2. Looked up from germline, CDR1 is MNHNS and CDR2 is SASEGT. The CDR3 extends over 17 amino acids. V was clipped by 5 bases and J by 5 bases; unmatched bases: 13. CDR3 coding DNA: TGTGCCAGCAGTTCTGCGGGGGGCCCGCGACGGACCGGGGAGCTGTTTTTT. Translating it yields CASSSAGGPRRTGELFF.

The chain uses TRBV6-2 or TRBV6-3 and TRBJ2-3; D unclear. V was cut by 6 bases and J by 5 bases, with 21 bases left in between. CDR1 is MNHEY, CDR2 SVGEGT, per germline. This CDR3 is 16 amino acids long. The CDR3 reads CASRPTGSLPQDTQYF. CDR3 nucleotide sequence: TGTGCCAGCAGGCCTACCGGGTCTCTTCCTCAAGATACGCAGTATTTT.

This clonotype was seen a single time. The chain couples TRBV6-5 to TRBJ1-1; 7 nucleotides align to TRBD1. The CDR3 sequence is 16 residues long. J was trimmed by 1 base and V by 0 bases; bases with no gene match: 5. CDR1 is MNHEY, CDR2 SVGAGI, per germline. The CDR3 coding sequence is TGTGCCAGCAGTTACTCTCGGGGACAGCCGAACACTGAAGCTTTCTTT. Translated: CASSYSRGQPNTEAFF.

This clonotype was picked up a small number of times. The chain joins TRBV7-3 to TRBJ2-3, with D uncertain. Looked up from germline, CDR1 is SGHTA and CDR2 is FQGTGA. V shed 5 bases and J shed 2 bases, with 14 bases lying between them. The CDR3 covers 15 residues. CDR3 nucleotides: TGTGCCAGCAGCCCAACAACCCACCTCACAGATACGCAGTATTTT. It translates to CASSPTTHLTDTQYF.

The J gene is TRBJ2-6, the V gene TRBV7-2; D is unclear. The V end was cut by 0 bases, the J end by 0 bases, with 12 bases between. Germline assignment: CDR1 SGHTA and CDR2 FQGNSA. This CDR3 comprises 18 residues. The CDR3 loop reads CASSLARPTVSGANVLTF. Written as DNA, the CDR3 is TGTGCCAGCAGCTTAGCGCGGCCGACTGTCTCTGGGGCCAACGTCCTGACTTTC. The full variable domain, with the rest looked up from reference TRBV7-2 and TRBJ2-6, is GAGVSQSPSNKVTEKGKDVELRCDPISGHTALYWYRQSLGQGLEFLIYFQGNSAPDKSGLPSDRFSAERTGGSVSTLTIQRTQQEDSAVYLCASSLARPTVSGANVLTFGAGSRLTVL.

The V gene is TRBV6-1, the J gene TRBJ2-2; perhaps D is TRBD1 or TRBD2 (6 bases each). The V gene lost 3 bases and the J gene lost 7 bases, with 15 bases spanning the gap. The CDR3 contains 15 residues. CDR1 is MNHNS, CDR2 SASEGT, per germline. CDR3 sequence (DNA): TGTGCCAGCAGTGAGGGGATGGGGGGCGGCGGGGAGCTGTTTTTT. Protein: CASSEGMGGGGELFF.

CDR3 in amino acids: CASSDSRDRVDTEAFF. The CDR3 DNA reads as TGTGCCAGCAGTGACTCCAGAGACAGGGTAGACACTGAAGCTTTCTTT. The chain has TRBV6-1 and TRBJ1-1, with TRBD1 matching 7 bases. Germline lookup yields CDR1 MNHNS and CDR2 SASEGT. The V gene end was trimmed by 3 bases and the J gene end by 3 bases; junction bases not matched to a gene: 10. The CDR3 is 16 residues long.

The chain has TRBV10-3 and TRBJ2-7; TRBD1 might be the D (5 bases). Germline values: CDR1 ENHRY, CDR2 SYGVKD. CDR3 length: 15 residues. The germline V and J ends were trimmed by 0 bases and 6 bases, with 15 bases remaining between them. The CDR3, as DNA: TGTGCCATCAGTGAGTCCAGGGAAATTTCTTCCGAGCAGTACTTC. Amino acid sequence: CAISESREISSEQYF.

V and J are TRBV10-3 and TRBJ1-1; D perhaps matches TRBD1 (5 bases). The CDR3 extends over 11 amino acids. The germline V gene encodes CDR1 ENHRY and CDR2 SYGVKD. V lost 11 bases to trimming and J lost 4 bases, with 11 bases between them. CDR3 loop: CAAQDSTEAFF. CDR3 DNA sequence: TGTGCCGCGCAAGACAGCACTGAAGCTTTCTTT.

The chain recombines TRBV29-1 with TRBJ2-2, with D uncertain. This CDR3 spans 13 amino acids. In germline, CDR1 is SQVTM, CDR2 ANQGSEA. The V end was cut by 2 bases, the J end by 1 base, with 5 bases between. The CDR3 DNA reads TGCAGCGTTGAAATGGGGAACACCGGGGAGCTGTTTTTT. It specifies CSVEMGNTGELFF.

This clonotype was recorded at least ten times. This chain links TRBV7-9 with TRBJ2-6; no definite D call. With 4 bases removed from V and 0 bases from J, the gap between germline ends came to 10 bases. Germline lookup yields CDR1 SEHNR and CDR2 FQNEAQ (reference sequence). The CDR3 length is 16 residues. DNA of the CDR3: TGTGCCAGCAGCTCCTCCGGACCCTCTGGGGCCAACGTCCTGACTTTC. Its translation is CASSSSGPSGANVLTF.

The chain links TRBV5-1 to TRBJ2-1; D not resolved. Trimming removed 0 bases from V and 10 bases from J, with 11 bases in between. Germline V gene sequence: CDR1 SGHRS, CDR2 YFSETQ. This CDR3 has 13 residues. CDR3 in amino acids: CASSLDGSGEQFF. The CDR3 bases are TGCGCCAGCAGCTTGGACGGATCTGGCGAGCAGTTCTTC.